This passage covers 24 T cell receptor beta chains from one sample sequenced in a study of T cell repertoires in cytomegalovirus infection. For these TCRs, the target antigens are not known. TCRdb analysed the reads with MiXCR anew, one entry per CDR3 protein. The sample carries roughly 90,000 distinct CDR3 sequences, approximately 30% recorded once. The starting material was CD8+ T cells from cultured PBMCs, obtained from culture after CMV antigen stimulation. Every receptor here comes from a human donor in good health (CMV status not recorded). Some clones in this sample may be carry-over from other donors' samples.

The chain couples TRBV7-2 to TRBJ1-1; 9 nucleotides match TRBD1. Germline CDR1 and CDR2: SGHTA and FQGNSA. This CDR3 spans 13 amino acids. J was trimmed by 7 bases and V by 5 bases; bases with no gene match: 5. CDR3 bases: TGTGCCAGCAGCAGACAGGGGGGGGGTGAAGCTTTCTTT. Its protein product is CASSRQGGGEAFF. Full variable domain (rest looked up from reference TRBV7-2 and TRBJ1-1): GAGVSQSPSNKVTEKGKDVELRCDPISGHTALYWYRQSLGQGLEFLIYFQGNSAPDKSGLPSDRFSAERTGGSVSTLTIQRTQQEDSAVYLCASSRQGGGEAFFGQGTRLTVV.

This chain links TRBV3-1 with TRBJ2-2; D might be TRBD2 (6 bases). The germline gives CDR1 LGHDT, CDR2 YNNKEL (reference sequence). This CDR3 has 15 residues. The V gene lost 4 bases and the J gene lost 6 bases, with 15 bases spanning the gap. Here the CDR3 DNA reads TGTGCCAGCAGCCTATCACGGCGGGGTGCCGGGGAGCTGTTTTTT. Translated, it gives CASSLSRRGAGELFF.

Ten or more counts support this clonotype. The chain joins TRBV4-1 to TRBJ1-1, with 7 nucleotides matching TRBD1. V dropped 1 base and J dropped 4; count of bases not matched to a gene: 3. This CDR3 comprises 14 residues. Germline V gene lookup returns CDR1 MGHRA and CDR2 YSYEKL. The CDR3 coding sequence is TGCGCCAGCAGCCAAGGTCCAGGGGGCACTGAAGCTTTCTTT. As protein: CASSQGPGGTEAFF.

The chain is built from TRBV27 and TRBJ1-1, with D perhaps matching TRBD1 (6 bases). Germline CDR1 is MNHEY and CDR2 is SMNVEV (reference sequence). This CDR3 contains 18 residues. V was shortened by 1 base and J by 0 bases, with 18 bases between the two germline ends. For the CDR3, the DNA is TGTGCCAGCAGTTTATACCCAAGGCAGGGGTACGTGAACACTGAAGCTTTCTTT. This translates into CASSLYPRQGYVNTEAFF.

The chain is built from TRBV20-1 and TRBJ2-3, with a weak D call TRBD1 (6 bases). This CDR3 contains 9 residues. V was shortened by 7 bases and J by 10 bases, with 9 bases between the two germline ends. Germline CDR1 is DFQATT and CDR2 is SNEGSKA (reference sequence). In DNA, the CDR3 is TGCAGTGTGGGGGCGGCGCAGTATTTT. It translates to CSVGAAQYF.

The table lists this clonotype with a few counts. The chain has TRBV19 and TRBJ2-7, with a weak D call TRBD2 (6 bases). This CDR3 is 14 amino acids long. Germline V gene sequence: CDR1 LNHDA, CDR2 SQIVND (reference sequence). V was cut by 7 bases and J by 6 bases, with 19 bases left in between. CDR3 in amino acids: CASTNGAGGSEQYF. CDR3 nucleotide sequence: TGTGCCAGTACCAATGGGGCAGGAGGGAGCGAGCAGTACTTC.

This clonotype was detected ten times or more. This chain uses TRBV7-8 with TRBJ1-2; no firm D call. This CDR3 comprises 14 residues. V gave up 6 bases and J gave up 0 bases, with 11 bases separating them. The V gene's germline CDR1 is SGHVS and CDR2 FQNEAQ. CDR3 nucleotide sequence: TGTGCCAGCAGGGTCAGTTCACCTAACTATGGCTACACCTTC. This gives the protein CASRVSSPNYGYTF.

This chain joins TRBV13 and TRBJ1-1; D is undetermined. V gave up 1 base and J gave up 0 bases, with 15 bases separating them. Germline values: CDR1 PRHDT, CDR2 FYEKMQ (reference sequence). This CDR3 spans 17 amino acids. CDR3 nucleotides: TGTGCCAGCAGCTTAGCCGGGCCCAACGTAATGAACACTGAAGCTTTCTTT. It encodes CASSLAGPNVMNTEAFF. The full variable domain, completed using reference TRBV13 and TRBJ1-1, is AAGVIQSPRHLIKEKRETATLKCYPIPRHDTVYWYQQGPGQDPQFLISFYEKMQSDKGSIPDRFSAQQFSDYHSELNMSSLELGDSALYFCASSLAGPNVMNTEAFFGQGTRLTVV.

This CDR3 reads CASSFSGEATEQYF. The CDR3 DNA sequence: TGTGCCAGCAGTTTTTCCGGGGAGGCGACCGAGCAGTACTTC. The J gene is TRBJ2-7, the V gene TRBV28; tentative D call: TRBD2 (6 bases). V lost 3 bases, J lost 6 bases, and 15 bases lay in between. The CDR3 runs 14 residues. Germline loops: CDR1 MDHEN, CDR2 SYDVKM.

This clonotype was detected ten times or more. A read error may produce the germline difference seen at one junction end. The chain carries TRBV7-2 and TRBJ2-7; 11 bases are a match to TRBD1. CDR1 is SGHTA, CDR2 FQGNSA, per germline. The CDR3 extends over 15 amino acids. The CDR3 region is CASSLVGQGGYEQYF. CDR3 bases: TGTGCCAGCAGTTTAGTGGGACAGGGGGGATACGAGCAGTACTTC. Drawing the rest from reference TRBV7-2 and TRBJ2-7, the complete variable domain is GAGVSQSPSNKVTEKGKDVELRCDPISGHTALYWYRQSLGQGLEFLIYFQGNSAPDKSGLPSDRFSAERTGGSVSTLTIQRTQQEDSAVYLCASSLVGQGGYEQYFGPGTRLTVT.

This clonotype was counted many times. The V gene is TRBV11-2, the J gene TRBJ2-1; TRBD1 or TRBD2 may be the D gene (6 bases each). Germline CDR1 and CDR2: SGHAT and FQNNGV. The length of the CDR3 is 15 residues. The ends were cut back, 4 bases at V and 6 bases at J, with 16 bases in the middle. CDR3 DNA: TGTGCCAGCAGCTCGGGCCAGGGGAGGTTCAATGAGCAGTTCTTC. Its protein product is CASSSGQGRFNEQFF.

The chain combines TRBV7-6 with TRBJ1-5, with 8 bases identical to TRBD1. J gave up 2 bases and V 2 bases, and 8 bases lay outside the gene matches. The CDR3 length is 17 residues. Germline V gives CDR1 SGHVS, CDR2 FNYEAQ. The CDR3 region is CASSLTAGGEGNQPQHF. In DNA form, the CDR3 reads TGTGCCAGCAGCTTAACGGCAGGGGGCGAGGGCAATCAGCCCCAGCATTTT.

CDR3 in DNA: TGTGCCAGCAGTGAAATATCGGGAGGGGCCACCGGGGAGCTGTTTTTT. Its translation is CASSEISGGATGELFF. The genes are TRBV2 and TRBJ2-2; 8 nucleotides line up with TRBD2. Germline loops: CDR1 SNHLY, CDR2 FYNNEI. The junction had 6 bases not matched to a gene; V was cut back by 2 bases and J by 4 bases. This CDR3 is 16 amino acids long.

In this sample, this clonotype turned up once. This chain uses TRBV27 with TRBJ2-7; TRBD2 agrees at 14 bases. CDR3 length equals 15 residues. J was trimmed by 5 bases and V by 5 bases; bases with no gene match: 5. Germline V CDR1 and CDR2: MNHEY, SMNVEV (reference sequence). CDR3 in amino acids: CASSNRLAGGNEQYF. As DNA, the CDR3 is TGTGCCAGCAGTAACCGACTAGCGGGGGGGAACGAGCAGTACTTC.

This clonotype has at least ten counts. The rearrangement joins TRBV7-2 to TRBJ2-3; unclear D gene. Looked up from germline, CDR1 is SGHTA and CDR2 is FQGNSA. CDR3 size: 14 residues. The V end was cut by 5 bases, the J end by 0 bases, with 9 bases between. This chain's CDR3 is CASSPGSSTDTQYF. The CDR3 DNA follows: TGTGCCAGCAGCCCAGGATCTAGCACAGATACGCAGTATTTT.

V usage is TRBV5-1 and J usage is TRBJ1-1; D not certain. Germline values: CDR1 SGHRS, CDR2 YFSETQ. Trimming shortened V by 2 bases and J by 4 bases, and 9 bases separated the two germline ends. The CDR3 extends over 13 amino acids. The CDR3 here is CASSFSGPTEAFF. The CDR3 coding sequence is TGCGCCAGCAGCTTCTCCGGGCCCACTGAAGCTTTCTTT.

This clonotype has ten or more counts. V gene TRBV7-8 combines with J gene TRBJ2-1, with 9 bases lining up with TRBD2. V gave up 7 bases and J gave up 8 bases; unmatched junction bases: 6. CDR3 length: 13 residues. CDR1 is SGHVS, CDR2 FQNEAQ, per germline. The CDR3 nucleotides are TGTGCCAGCACATTAGCGGGAGAGGATGAGCAGTTCTTC. This sequence encodes CASTLAGEDEQFF. Looking up the rest from reference TRBV7-8 and TRBJ2-1 gives the full variable domain: GAGVSQSPRYKVAKRGQDVALRCDPISGHVSLFWYQQALGQGPEFLTYFQNEAQLDKSGLPSDRFFAERPEGSVSTLKIQRTQQEDSAVYLCASTLAGEDEQFFGPGTRLTVL.

In this sample, this clonotype turned up many times. The chain has TRBV7-3 and TRBJ2-2; either TRBD1 or TRBD2 may supply D (5 bases each). The CDR3 runs to 14 residues. V dropped 2 bases and J dropped 1 base, with 5 bases sitting between them. Germline V gene lookup returns CDR1 SGHTA and CDR2 FQGTGA. CDR3 amino acids: CASSLGGNTGELFF. CDR3 bases: TGTGCCAGCAGCTTAGGGGGGAACACCGGGGAGCTGTTTTTT.

This clonotype has at least ten counts. The chain carries TRBV28 and TRBJ1-6, with 12 bases that match TRBD1. Germline V lookup: CDR1 MDHEN, CDR2 SYDVKM. Trimming at V came to 3 bases and at J to 10 bases, leaving 10 bases not matched to a gene. The CDR3 totals 17 residues. In DNA, the CDR3 is TGTGCCAGCAGTTTCCACTTGGGGACAGGGGGCCTCTCACCCCTCCACTTT. Translation: CASSFHLGTGGLSPLHF.

The chain uses TRBV6-5 and TRBJ2-2; D unresolved. The germline CDR1 and CDR2 sequences are MNHEY and SVGAGI. The V gene lost 5 bases and the J gene lost 5 bases, with 6 bases spanning the gap. The CDR3 covers 12 residues. This CDR3 reads CASSLRTGELFF. The CDR3 DNA is TGTGCCAGCAGTCTGAGGACCGGGGAGCTGTTTTTT.

J is TRBJ2-3 and V is TRBV7-9, with TRBD2 matching 13 bases. The CDR3 loop spans 14 amino acids. The V segment lost 10 bases and the J segment 5 bases; nucleotides outside the gene matches: 6. Germline assignment: CDR1 SEHNR and CDR2 FQNEAQ (reference sequence). The CDR3 nucleotides read TGTGCCACCGAGACTAGCGGGGGGCTAGATACGCAGTATTTT. It yields the protein CATETSGGLDTQYF.

The chain is built from TRBV9 and TRBJ2-1; the match to TRBD2 covers 11 bases. Germline CDR1 and CDR2: SGDLS and YYNGEE. J lost 8 bases, V lost 0 bases, and 7 bases had no gene match. This CDR3 is built from 16 residues. CDR3 nucleotides: TGTGCCAGCAGCGTAGACCCTAGCGGGGGGTGGTATGAGCAGTTCTTC. Protein: CASSVDPSGGWYEQFF.

This clonotype was seen just once. An end of the junction does not agree with germline; a read error may underlie this. The chain links TRBV6-1 to TRBJ1-2; TRBD1 is a possible D gene (6 bases). The CDR3 covers 14 residues. From germline, CDR1 is MNHNS and CDR2 SASEGT. The CDR3, as DNA: TGTGCCAGCAATGAATCGGGGGGCCACTATGGCTACACCTTC. Translating it yields CASNESGGHYGYTF.

This rearrangement joins TRBV28 to TRBJ2-7; TRBD1 or TRBD2 may be the D gene (5 bases each). The ends were cut back, 3 bases at V and 1 base at J, with 7 bases in the middle. Germline CDR1 is MDHEN and CDR2 is SYDVKM. The CDR3 totals 13 residues. The CDR3 sequence: CASSFGASYEQYF. The CDR3 DNA follows: TGTGCCAGCAGTTTCGGGGCTTCCTACGAGCAGTACTTC.